The 6 T cell receptor beta chains below were found in one sample sequenced in a study of T cell repertoires in ileal Crohn's disease. The assay was immunoSEQ multiplex PCR, and TCRdb's table has in-frame clones only and misses some. The table shows approximately 29,000 clones, with about 81% occurring only once. Sequenced sample: ileal tissue. Every receptor here comes from an adult with Crohn's disease.

The V call is TRBV7-9, the J call TRBJ2-7; 11 nucleotides match TRBD2. Germline V gene sequence: CDR1 SEHNR, CDR2 FQNEAQ (reference sequence). The CDR3 covers 16 residues. Germline trimming cut 5 bases from V and 3 bases from J; bases unmatched to any gene: 9. CDR3 sequence reads: CASSAPLAGGFYEQYF. CDR3 nucleotide sequence: TGTGCCAGCAGCGCCCCGCTAGCGGGGGGCTTCTACGAGCAGTACTTC.

The chain joins TRBV4-2 to TRBJ2-7; D is perhaps TRBD1 (5 bases). Germline CDR1 LGHNA, CDR2 YNFKEQ. The CDR3 runs 14 residues. The V and J ends lost 0 bases and 0 bases respectively, with 6 bases between them. The CDR3 is CASSQEGASYEQYF. The CDR3 nucleotides are TGTGCCAGCAGCCAAGAAGGGGCCTCCTACGAGCAGTACTTC.

This clone is a singleton in its sample. The chain uses TRBV4-3 and TRBJ1-6; 7 bases fit TRBD1. The CDR3 consists of 17 residues. Germline values: CDR1 LGHNA, CDR2 YSLEER. The V gene end was trimmed by 4 bases and the J gene end by 4 bases; junction bases not matched to a gene: 10. For the CDR3, the DNA is TGCGCCAGCAGCCGAGGGGACAGTTCCTTTTATAATTCACCCCTCCACTTT. This encodes CASSRGDSSFYNSPLHF.

The chain is built from TRBV5-1 and TRBJ2-7; 8 bases fit TRBD1. V dropped 4 bases and J dropped 4; count of bases not matched to a gene: 7. The CDR3 runs to 14 residues. Germline lookup yields CDR1 SGHRS and CDR2 YFSETQ. Written as DNA, the CDR3 is TGCGCCAGCAGCCCAGCCGGGACAGGATACGAGCAGTACTTC. It is translated as CASSPAGTGYEQYF.

The V call is TRBV2, the J call TRBJ1-2; tentatively, D is TRBD1 (6 bases). Trimming took off 2 bases at V and 4 bases at J, with 14 bases between the two ends. Germline values: CDR1 SNHLY, CDR2 FYNNEI. This CDR3 comprises 15 residues. The DNA of the CDR3 is TGTGCCAGCAGTGAATCGGCAGGGGAAACCTATGGCTACACCTTC. Its translation: CASSESAGETYGYTF.

V and J are TRBV5-6 and TRBJ1-2; possibly TRBD1 for D (5 bases). CDR3 length: 13 amino acids. Trimming pared 4 bases from V and 8 bases from J, leaving 15 bases between. CDR1 and CDR2 (germline): SGHDT, YYEEEE. CDR3 sequence: CASSQGFQEGYTF. The DNA of the CDR3 is TGTGCCAGCAGCCAGGGATTTCAGGAGGGCTACACCTTC.